Listed below are T cell receptor beta chains from one sample, sequenced in a study of blood T cell repertoires in COVID-19. Profiled with immunoSEQ multiplex PCR; TCRdb holds only in-frame clones, not every one. Of fewer than 100,000 clones listed, approximately 89% are singletons. Source material: peripheral blood. These receptors all stem from a man aged 50-60 years with acute or convalescent COVID-19. The conserved cysteine and the conserved F or W are not part of the CDR3 here.

TRBJ2-3 | TRBV7-9 | ASSLGTTGGRTDTQY
TRBJ2-7 | TRBV6-5 | ASSSRDGGTYEQY
TRBJ2-1 | TRBV14 | ASSQVDSIEQF
TRBJ2-1 | TRBV7-9 | ASSSNSGRTYNEQF
TRBJ1-1 | TRBV5-1 | ASSLGYQALNTEAF
TRBJ2-1 | TRBV10-2 | ASRNSRTSGRSEQF
TRBJ1-5 | TRBV19 | ASSISWGTSNQPQH
TRBJ2-3 | TRBV5-4 | ASSSGQFTDTQY
TRBJ1-2 | TRBV5-6 | ASSQTDFYGYT
TRBJ2-6 | TRBV4-1 | ASSQGLVSGANVLT
TRBJ2-3 | TRBV9 | ASSVTSGRPRVTDTQY
TRBJ2-7 | TRBV5-1 | ASSFGPPSYEQY
TRBJ2-7 | TRBV5-4 | ASSPVAGAYEQY
TRBJ2-1 | TRBV11-2 | ASSLGFRVRLAINEQF
TRBJ2-7 | TRBV5-6 | ASSFRTSGGYEQY
TRBJ2-2 | TRBV30 | AWSGAAGELF
TRBJ1-2 | TRBV3-1/TRBV3-2 | ASSESQGTELLLYGYT
TRBJ2-1 | TRBV27 | ASQITASGRHEQF
TRBJ1-2 | TRBV28 | ASRAGGGDGYT
TRBJ2-7 | TRBV11-3 | ASSLWRTGAEQY
TRBJ1-1 | TRBV2 | ASRVGQGYGEAF
TRBJ1-1 | TRBV29-1 | SVVDRGMNTEAF
TRBJ2-1 | TRBV7-2 | ASSLGLAGGYNEQF
TRBJ1-2 | TRBV10-1 | ASSNRREPGDYGYT
TRBJ2-1 | TRBV6-1 | ASREQGAAYNEQF
TRBJ2-2 | TRBV24-1 | ATSDPSTGRTGELF
TRBJ1-4 | TRBV15 | ATSRVANEKLF
TRBJ2-7 | TRBV5-1 | ASSPQTGMRDGQY
TRBJ2-3 | TRBV6-5 | ASSYKGLAGGDTQY
TRBJ1-5 | TRBV7-9 | ASSHSNQPQH
TRBJ2-7 | TRBV7-9 | ASSPTGGGATREQY
TRBJ2-7 | TRBV6-5 | ASHVSVGYEQY
TRBJ2-3 | TRBV6-7 | ASSSSSSGSGTDTQY
TRBJ2-1 | TRBV25-1 | ASGWAGDEQF
TRBJ2-2 | TRBV5-1 | ASSFVRGGAGELF
TRBJ1-4 | TRBV5-6 | ASSFGQGAEKLF
TRBJ1-5 | TRBV29-1 | SVDLGGNQPQH
TRBJ2-2 | TRBV24-1 | ATSDRGTDTGELF
TRBJ2-1 | TRBV5-1 | ASSLVSGYEQF
TRBJ2-3 | TRBV6-5 | ASSGQGLRTDTQY
TRBJ2-7 | TRBV10-1 | ASSRNPGGSGGEQY
TRBJ2-1 | TRBV9 | ASSVYARADNEQF
TRBJ1-2 | TRBV10-2 | ASRDRGDYGYT
TRBJ2-1 | TRBV11-3 | ASSAGLGNEQF
TRBJ1-6 | TRBV2 | ASNLGHSPLH
TRBJ2-7 | TRBV3-1/TRBV3-2 | ASSHRAYSYEQY